The 2 T cell receptor beta chains listed next were all sequenced from one sample in a study of T cell repertoires in cytomegalovirus infection. TCRdb reprocessed the reads with MiXCR, giving one entry per CDR3 protein. The data show under 500,000 distinct CDR3 sequences, with about 42% seen just once and roughly two fifths held by the top ten. Which antigens these TCRs recognize remains unknown. The starting material was cultured PBMCs, obtained from culture after CMV antigen stimulation. These receptors came from a human donor in good health (CMV status not recorded). Some clones in this sample may be carry-over from other donors' samples.

In its sample, this clonotype was seen once. The V gene is TRBV7-4, the J gene TRBJ2-5, with D unclear. Germline V gene data show CDR1 as SGHVT and CDR2 as SQSDAQ. Deletions cut 6 bases from V and 2 bases from J, with 19 bases between. The CDR3 is 16 residues long. The CDR3 sequence: CASSPLPIKIQETQYF. In nucleotides, the CDR3 is TGTGCCAGCAGTCCGCTCCCCATAAAAATTCAAGAGACCCAGTACTTC.

J is TRBJ2-7 and V is TRBV12-3 or TRBV12-4; 7 bases match TRBD2. This CDR3 is 19 amino acids long. The J segment lost 0 bases and the V segment lost 5 bases, leaving 19 bases of the junction unmatched. The CDR3 region has the DNA TGTGCCAGCAGTCCCCCCCGGATTGGCGGGAGTATGGGCTCCTACGAGCAGTACTTC. Its protein is CASSPPRIGGSMGSYEQYF.